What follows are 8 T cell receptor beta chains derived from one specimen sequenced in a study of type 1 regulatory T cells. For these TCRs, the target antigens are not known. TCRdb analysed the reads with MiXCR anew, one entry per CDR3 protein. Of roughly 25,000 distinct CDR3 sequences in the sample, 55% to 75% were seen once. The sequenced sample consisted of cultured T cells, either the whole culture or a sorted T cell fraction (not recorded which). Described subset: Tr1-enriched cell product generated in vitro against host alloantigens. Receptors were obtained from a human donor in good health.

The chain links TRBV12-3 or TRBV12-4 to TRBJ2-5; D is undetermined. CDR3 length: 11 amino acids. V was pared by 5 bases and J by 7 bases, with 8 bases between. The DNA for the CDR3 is TGTGCCAGCAGTCAGATGGGGACCCAGTACTTC. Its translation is CASSQMGTQYF.

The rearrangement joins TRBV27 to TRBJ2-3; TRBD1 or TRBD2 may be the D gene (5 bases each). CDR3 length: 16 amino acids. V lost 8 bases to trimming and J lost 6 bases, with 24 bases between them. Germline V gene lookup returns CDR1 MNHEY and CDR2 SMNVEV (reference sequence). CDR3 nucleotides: TGTGCCAGCTCTATGGGGCGAGGGGCCCGCTCGGATACGCAGTATTTT. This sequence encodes CASSMGRGARSDTQYF.

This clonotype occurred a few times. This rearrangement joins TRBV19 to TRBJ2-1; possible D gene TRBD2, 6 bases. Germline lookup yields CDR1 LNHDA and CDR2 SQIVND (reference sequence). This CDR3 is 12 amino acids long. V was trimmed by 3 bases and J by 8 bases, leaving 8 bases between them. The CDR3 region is CASSMTRDEQFF. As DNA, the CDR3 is TGTGCCAGTAGTATGACTAGAGATGAGCAGTTCTTC.

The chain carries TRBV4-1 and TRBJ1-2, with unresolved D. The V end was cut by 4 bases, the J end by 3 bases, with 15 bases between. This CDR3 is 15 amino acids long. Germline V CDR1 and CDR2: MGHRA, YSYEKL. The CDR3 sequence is CASSLTGPSDYGYTF. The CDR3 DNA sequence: TGCGCCAGCAGCCTGACCGGGCCCTCTGACTATGGCTACACCTTC.

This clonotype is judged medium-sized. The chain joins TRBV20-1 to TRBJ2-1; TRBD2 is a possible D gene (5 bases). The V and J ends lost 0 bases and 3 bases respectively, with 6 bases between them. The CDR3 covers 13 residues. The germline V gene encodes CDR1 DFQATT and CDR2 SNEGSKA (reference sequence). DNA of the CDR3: TGCAGTGCTAGAGATCGGGGCTACAATGAGCAGTTCTTC. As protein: CSARDRGYNEQFF.

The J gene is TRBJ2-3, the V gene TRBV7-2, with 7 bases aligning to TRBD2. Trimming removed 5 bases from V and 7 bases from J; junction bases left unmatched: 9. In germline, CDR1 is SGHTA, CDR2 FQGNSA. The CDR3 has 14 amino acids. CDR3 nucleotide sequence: TGTGCCAGCAGCCCGGAAGCGGGGCGAAATACGCAGTATTTT. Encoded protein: CASSPEAGRNTQYF.

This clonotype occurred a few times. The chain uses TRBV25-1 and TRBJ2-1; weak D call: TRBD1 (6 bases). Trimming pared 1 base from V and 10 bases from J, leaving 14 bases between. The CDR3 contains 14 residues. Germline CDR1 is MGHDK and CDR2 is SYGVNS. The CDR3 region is CASSEFMDSPEQFF. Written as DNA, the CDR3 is TGTGCCAGCAGTGAATTTATGGACAGTCCAGAGCAGTTCTTC.

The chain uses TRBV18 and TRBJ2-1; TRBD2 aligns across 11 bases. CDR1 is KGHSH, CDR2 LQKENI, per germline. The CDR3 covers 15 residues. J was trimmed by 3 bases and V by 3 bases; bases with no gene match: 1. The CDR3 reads CASSPLAGGYNEQFF. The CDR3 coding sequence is TGTGCCAGCTCACCTCTAGCGGGGGGCTACAATGAGCAGTTCTTC.